Below, one T cell receptor beta chain is given with its context. This receptor's antigen is unknown. The sample holds no much larger clone one base away, and base qualities are not on file. The sample originates from a study of blood T cell repertoires in COVID-19 (dated by TCRdb to between 2020 and 2021). Turning to the overall study: Samples covering the acute and convalescent phases of COVID-19 were provided by collaborators in the United States, Italy and Spain. The prospective study material was composed of cDNA or gDNA derived from T cells, B-cell-depleted T cells, or PBMCs. Subjects who had been exposed to COVID-19, were actively infected with it, or had recovered from it provided the deeply sampled blood TCRbeta repertoires that made up the dataset. The repertoires were made available in a free public database intended to serve as a resource for research on the immune response to SARS-CoV-2. The samples were drawn from the first 160 participants of the ongoing ImmuneRACE study and from 1,254 subjects provided by 6 global collaborators. Sample metadata almost always included a de-identified subject ID, COVID-19 status, age in years and sex. HLA class I and class II types, where available, came from metadata supplied by the sample provider rather than from assay-based typing.

Inclusive of the bounding cysteine and phenylalanine, the CDR3 is 14 residues long. Of all the DNA, just the CDR3 is kept, 42 bases in frame from base 1. For CDR1 and CDR2, the germline V gene (reference sequence) lists SGHNT and YYREEE. Deletion took 2 bases off V and 4 bases off J, with a span of 10 bases between the germline ends. TCRbeta CDR3 regions were amplified from genomic DNA by means of the immunoSEQ Assay, a bias-controlled multiplex PCR. On the study's bioinformatics: Nucleated cell counts per sample were estimated from amplification of reference gene primers within the assay. To quantify the absolute abundance of each unique TCRbeta CDR3 rearrangement, sequence reads were collapsed and filtered. For each sample, productive Simpson clonality was calculated as the square root of Simpson's diversity index across productive rearrangements. Here the immuneACCESS table is served through TCRdb, limited to in-frame sequences with V and J called. Missing clones are a known gap in these copies; in checked studies unresolved V genes cover under half, and the rest lacks a known reason. Clone size and the V and J calls come from that table; the DNA yielded D and trimming. For this sample the table gives approximately 26,000 clones, of which over 70% were detected only once. About 15% of the sample belongs to the ten largest clones.

The paper as a whole reports these results and caveats: The quantity of clinical and demographic metadata differed by source and by participant and was supplied without curation.

Whole blood was collected in K2EDTA tubes by collaborating institutions according to the institutions' own protocols. For TCRbeta analysis, collaborator samples were shipped as frozen whole blood, as isolated PBMCs, or as DNA extracted from either sample type. The receptor was isolated from an elderly man with active or convalescent COVID-19. The chain is assembled from TRBV5-4 and TRBJ2-1; perhaps TRBD2 is the D gene, with 6 bases matching. Sequenced input: peripheral blood. This receptor has the CDR3 CASSFRDFYNEQFF. The nucleotide sequence is TGTGCCAGCAGCTTCCGGGACTTTTACAATGAGCAGTTCTTC.